This T cell receptor (beta chain) was documented in a study of blood T cell repertoires in COVID-19 (dated by TCRdb to 2020 to 2022). As for the study more broadly: The collaborator samples originated in the United States, Italy and Spain and spanned the acute and convalescent phases of COVID-19. Subjects who had been exposed to COVID-19, were actively infected with it, or had recovered from it provided the deeply sampled blood TCRbeta repertoires that made up the dataset. The samples were drawn from the first 160 participants of the ongoing ImmuneRACE study and from 1,254 subjects provided by 6 global collaborators. The repertoires were made available in a free public database intended to serve as a resource for research on the immune response to SARS-CoV-2. The material from the prospective study consisted of cDNA or gDNA derived from T cells, B-cell-depleted T cells, or PBMCs. HLA class I and class II types, where available, came from metadata supplied by the sample provider rather than from assay-based typing. The sample metadata nearly always contained a de-identified subject ID, COVID-19 status, age in years and sex.

For CDR1 and CDR2, the germline V gene lists SGHDT and YYEEEE. Here V drops 3 bases and J drops 0 bases, and the junction holds 8 bases not matched to any gene. The CDR3 runs 16 residues from the cysteine to the phenylalanine. This entry keeps only the CDR3 DNA: 48 bases, framed from base 1. The investigation overall reported the following: The amount of clinical and demographic metadata varied by source and participant and was provided uncurated.

Whole blood was collected in K2EDTA tubes by collaborating institutions according to the institutions' own protocols. For TCRbeta analysis, collaborators shipped samples in one of three forms: frozen whole blood, isolated PBMCs, or DNA extracted from either of those sample types. Remarks on this clone: Its antigen target is currently unknown. Base qualities are missing; no much larger clone stands one base away.

TCRbeta CDR3 regions were amplified from genomic DNA using the immunoSEQ Assay, a bias-controlled multiplex PCR. In the paper's pipeline: The number of nucleated cells in each sample was estimated from the amplification of reference gene primers within the assay. To quantify the absolute abundance of each unique TCRbeta CDR3 rearrangement, sequence reads were collapsed and filtered. For each sample, productive Simpson clonality was calculated as the square root of Simpson's diversity index across productive rearrangements. Drawn from immuneACCESS, this table holds only the in-frame rearrangements with V and J called that TCRdb kept. Clones are partly lost; checked studies trace under half to an unresolved V gene and leave the rest unexplained. D and trimming come from the DNA, and the V and J calls and clone size come from that table. In this sample the table shows around 160,000 clones, around four fifths of which occur a single time. Approximately 2.7% of the sample goes to the ten largest clones.

The sample was peripheral blood. The source of this sequence is a woman aged 40 to 55 with active or convalescent COVID-19. The chain is encoded by TRBV5-6 joined to TRBJ1-1; TRBD1 lines up with 7 middle nucleotides. The CDR3 reads CASSSSPTGMNTEAFF. The nucleotide sequence is TGTGCCAGCAGCTCCTCACCGACAGGGATGAACACTGAAGCTTTCTTT.